Presented here are 32 T cell receptor beta chains from one specimen sequenced in a study of human T cells and chemical hapten exposure. MiXCR, applied by TCRdb to the RACE reads, yields one record per CDR3 protein. This sample has some 59,000 distinct CDR3 sequences; about 11% occur once, and the top ten carry 3% to 4.5%. The sample's time point: pre-sensitization, week 0. The sample's treatment: therapeutic diphenylcyclopropenone sensitization with weekly scalp DPC. Material: whole blood, obtained in connection with sensitization to the hapten diphenylcyclopropenone (DPC). The source is a woman aged 40 to 50 with alopecia areata. Some clones in this sample may be carry-over from other donors' samples.

This clonotype was seen at least ten times. V and J are TRBV7-9 and TRBJ2-2; 7 positions agree with TRBD1. The CDR3 is 14 residues long. Germline lookup yields CDR1 SEHNR and CDR2 FQNEAQ (reference sequence). J lost 3 bases, V lost 6 bases, and 4 bases had no gene match. DNA for the CDR3: TGTGCCAGCAGGACCGACAGGGACACCGGGGAGCTGTTTTTT. Translation: CASRTDRDTGELFF. Using reference TRBV7-9 and TRBJ2-2 for the parts outside the CDR3, the full variable domain is DTGVSQNPRHKITKRGQNVTFRCDPISEHNRLYWYRQTLGQGPEFLTYFQNEAQLEKSRLLSDRFSAERPKGSFSTLEIQRTEQGDSAMYLCASRTDRDTGELFFGEGSRLTVL.

The sample holds many counts of this clonotype. This chain uses TRBV20-1 with TRBJ1-1; 7 positions match TRBD1. Germline values: CDR1 DFQATT, CDR2 SNEGSKA (reference sequence). Trimming cost V 5 bases and J 3 bases; bases outside gene matches: 9. The CDR3 totals 14 residues. For the CDR3, the DNA is TGCAGTGCTCAAAGGACAGGATCGGACACTGAAGCTTTCTTT. It specifies CSAQRTGSDTEAFF.

This clonotype was found a few times. The rearrangement joins TRBV19 to TRBJ2-5; 10 bases align to TRBD2. V shed 3 bases and J 4 bases; nucleotides not matched to a gene: 5. Germline CDR1 is LNHDA and CDR2 is SQIVND (reference sequence). The CDR3 is made up of 15 amino acids. CDR3 loop: CASSMGLAMRETQYF. CDR3 coding DNA: TGTGCCAGTAGTATGGGACTAGCGATGCGAGAGACCCAGTACTTC.

This clonotype was seen repeatedly, ten times or more. The genes are TRBV11-2 and TRBJ2-1; D call uncertain. The V and J ends lost 5 bases and 6 bases respectively, with 14 bases between them. Looked up from germline, CDR1 is SGHAT and CDR2 is FQNNGV. The CDR3 has 14 amino acids. CDR3 DNA: TGTGCCAGCAGCCCCAGTTCATTGCGCAATGAGCAGTTCTTC. Protein product: CASSPSSLRNEQFF.

This clonotype was recorded at least ten times. This chain connects TRBV7-8 to TRBJ1-5; a possible D gene is TRBD1 (6 bases). This CDR3 has 16 residues. The germline CDR1 and CDR2 sequences are SGHVS and FQNEAQ. V shed 2 bases and J shed 7 bases, with 18 bases lying between them. The DNA of the CDR3 is TGTGCCAGCAGCTTACAGGCCAGGGGAGAGTGGCAGCCCCAGCATTTT. This encodes CASSLQARGEWQPQHF.

The CDR3 coding sequence is TGTGCCAGCAGCCAAGTTGGACATGGCTACAATGAGCAGTTCTTC. It codes for CASSQVGHGYNEQFF. V and J are TRBV3-1 and TRBJ2-1, with a weak D call TRBD1 (5 bases). V was cut by 1 base and J by 3 bases, with 10 bases left in between. The CDR3 has 15 residues. The germline CDR1 and CDR2 sequences are LGHDT and YNNKEL (reference sequence).

Ten or more counts support this clonotype. The V gene is TRBV11-3, the J gene TRBJ2-1; TRBD2 aligns across 10 bases. CDR1 is SGHNT, CDR2 YENEEA, per germline. The CDR3 is 16 amino acids. V shed 6 bases and J 2 bases; nucleotides not matched to a gene: 7. CDR3 DNA sequence: TGTGCCAGCAGTTCCAGTAGCGGGAGGACCTACAATGAGCAGTTCTTC. It yields the protein CASSSSSGRTYNEQFF.

This clonotype came up a few times. The rearrangement joins TRBV11-2 to TRBJ2-3; 7 bases align to TRBD2. CDR1 SGHAT and CDR2 FQNNGV come from the germline V gene. The CDR3 length is 12 residues. Trimming took 8 bases from V and 7 from J; bases not matched to a gene: 6. Written as DNA, the CDR3 is TGTGCCAGCTTGGGGGGGGTATATACGCAGTATTTT. Translation: CASLGGVYTQYF.

This chain connects TRBV11-2 to TRBJ1-4; no firm D call. The germline V gene has CDR1 SGHAT and CDR2 FQNNGV. V lost 2 bases and J 3 bases, leaving 10 bases between the germline ends. CDR3 length equals 15 residues. This CDR3 reads CASSLSGMANEKLFF. In nucleotides, the CDR3 is TGTGCCAGCAGCTTATCGGGCATGGCTAATGAAAAACTGTTTTTT.

The chain uses TRBV5-5 and TRBJ2-2; perhaps TRBD1 as D (5 bases). Trimming shortened V by 5 bases and J by 6 bases, and 14 bases separated the two germline ends. Germline V gene sequence: CDR1 SGHKS, CDR2 YYEKEE (reference sequence). The CDR3 runs 14 residues. The CDR3 nucleotides read TGTGCCAGCAGACTATCTCAGGGTTCCGGGGAGCTGTTTTTT. Protein product: CASRLSQGSGELFF.

This clonotype was observed a handful of times. The chain recombines TRBV6-2 or TRBV6-3 with TRBJ2-7; D might be TRBD2 (5 bases). Deletions cut 2 bases from V and 3 bases from J, with 8 bases between. Germline loops: CDR1 MNHEY, CDR2 SVGEGT. This CDR3 is built from 13 residues. In DNA, the CDR3 is TGTGCCAGCAGTTACCTCCGGGACTACGAGCAGTACTTC. Protein sequence: CASSYLRDYEQYF.

This clonotype has at least ten counts. V gene TRBV5-1 combines with J gene TRBJ2-1; 7 positions match TRBD1. Trimming removed 4 bases from V and 5 bases from J; junction bases left unmatched: 6. The CDR3 runs 14 residues. Germline CDR1 SGHRS, CDR2 YFSETQ. The CDR3 region is CASSPRQGDNEQFF. CDR3 nucleotide sequence: TGCGCCAGCAGCCCACGACAGGGAGACAATGAGCAGTTCTTC.

The J gene is TRBJ2-2, the V gene TRBV2, with 7 positions matching TRBD1. The V segment lost 6 bases and the J segment 6 bases; nucleotides outside the gene matches: 10. The CDR3 totals 15 residues. Germline V gene sequence: CDR1 SNHLY, CDR2 FYNNEI. CDR3 protein: CASRAEGATSGELFF. The CDR3 DNA reads TGTGCCAGCAGGGCAGAGGGGGCGACGTCCGGGGAGCTGTTTTTT.

This clonotype was recorded many times. This rearrangement joins TRBV18 to TRBJ2-2; 7 nucleotides align to TRBD1. V was clipped by 4 bases and J by 2 bases; unmatched bases: 1. CDR3 length equals 14 residues. CDR1 is KGHSH and CDR2 is LQKENI in the germline V gene. CDR3 protein: CASSRDRNTGELFF. The CDR3 DNA reads TGTGCCAGCTCACGGGACAGAAACACCGGGGAGCTGTTTTTT. The full variable domain, in which reference TRBV18 and TRBJ2-2 provide the parts outside the CDR3, is NAGVMQNPRHLVRRRGQEARLRCSPMKGHSHVYWYRQLPEEGLKFMVYLQKENIIDESGMPKERFSAEFPKEGPSILRIQQVVRGDSAAYFCASSRDRNTGELFFGEGSRLTVL.

The chain recombines TRBV27 with TRBJ2-3, with D possibly matching TRBD2 (6 bases). The CDR3 has 16 residues. Germline CDR1 reads MNHEY; CDR2 reads SMNVEV (reference sequence). V lost 5 bases and J 2 bases, leaving 17 bases between the germline ends. CDR3 sequence (DNA): TGTGCCAGCAGTCCCTCCCCCCCGGGAGTCACAGATACGCAGTATTTT. This gives the protein CASSPSPPGVTDTQYF.

This clonotype has just a few counts. The rearrangement links TRBV9 to TRBJ2-3; the D call may be TRBD1 or TRBD2 (5 bases each). Germline CDR1 and CDR2: SGDLS and YYNGEE. Trimming pared 7 bases from V and 6 bases from J, leaving 12 bases between. The CDR3 contains 12 residues. For the CDR3, the DNA is TGTGCCAGCGCCCCTGAGGGGGATACGCAGTATTTT. Amino acids: CASAPEGDTQYF.

This clonotype was counted a few times. The chain links TRBV13 to TRBJ1-4; D ambiguous. Germline CDR1 PRHDT, CDR2 FYEKMQ (reference sequence). V gave up 3 bases and J gave up 0 bases, with 8 bases separating them. This CDR3 has 15 amino acids. CDR3 region: CASSLRATTNEKLFF. As DNA, the CDR3 is TGTGCCAGCAGCTTGCGGGCCACAACTAATGAAAAACTGTTTTTT.

This clonotype came up a few times. V usage is TRBV13 and J usage is TRBJ2-7, with 13 bases identical to TRBD2. V trimming: 5 bases; J trimming: 8 bases; junction bases outside the gene matches: 6. From germline, CDR1 is PRHDT and CDR2 FYEKMQ (reference sequence). This CDR3 has 14 amino acids. CDR3 protein: CASSARTSGRQQYF. In DNA, the CDR3 is TGTGCCAGCAGCGCCCGGACTAGCGGGAGACAGCAGTACTTC.

The rearrangement links TRBV11-3 to TRBJ1-1, with a tentative D call TRBD1 (6 bases). CDR1 is SGHNT, CDR2 YENEEA, per germline. V lost 5 bases to trimming and J lost 0 bases, with 10 bases between them. This CDR3 region has 14 residues. This CDR3 reads CASSPGGVNTEAFF. In nucleotides, the CDR3 is TGTGCCAGCAGCCCTGGGGGCGTGAACACTGAAGCTTTCTTT.

This clonotype showed up just a few times. The J gene is TRBJ2-5, the V gene TRBV15; D may correspond to TRBD1 or TRBD2 (5 bases each). V was cut by 5 bases and J by 1 base, with 14 bases left in between. This CDR3 comprises 15 residues. The germline CDR1 and CDR2 sequences are LNHNV and YYDKDF (reference sequence). For the CDR3, the DNA is TGTGCCACCAGCTTCCGGGACCGGCCCCAAGAGACCCAGTACTTC. This sequence encodes CATSFRDRPQETQYF. The full variable domain, with the rest looked up from reference TRBV15 and TRBJ2-5, is DAMVIQNPRYQVTQFGKPVTLSCSQTLNHNVMYWYQQKSSQAPKLLFHYYDKDFNNEADTPDNFQSRRPNTSFCFLDIRSPGLGDTAMYLCATSFRDRPQETQYFGPGTRLLVL.

This clonotype was counted only a few times. This chain uses TRBV28 with TRBJ2-5; D is tentatively TRBD1 or TRBD2 (5 bases each). Trimming shortened V by 4 bases and J by 2 bases, and 20 bases separated the two germline ends. CDR1 and CDR2 from the germline V gene are MDHEN and SYDVKM. This CDR3 has 17 amino acids. CDR3: CASSSEGTRQKQETQYF. The CDR3 coding sequence is TGTGCCAGCAGTTCAGAAGGTACTAGACAGAAACAAGAGACCCAGTACTTC.

The chain couples TRBV5-5 to TRBJ1-1; D is uncertain. CDR1 SGHKS and CDR2 YYEKEE come from the germline V gene (reference sequence). The CDR3 length is 15 residues. V lost 0 bases, J lost 4 bases, and 13 bases lay in between. CDR3 protein: CASSLDSGSATEAFF. The CDR3 bases are TGTGCCAGCAGCTTGGATTCGGGATCGGCCACTGAAGCTTTCTTT.

This clonotype was found many times. This sequence joins TRBV7-8 and TRBJ2-3; D is unresolved. Germline V gene lookup returns CDR1 SGHVS and CDR2 FQNEAQ. The CDR3 runs to 18 residues. Trimming stripped 1 base from V and 0 bases from J, with 17 bases between. DNA for the CDR3: TGTGCCAGCAGCTTAGATTCCTCGTGGAATACTAGCACAGATACGCAGTATTTT. This translates into CASSLDSSWNTSTDTQYF.

This clonotype was observed a handful of times. This chain connects TRBV20-1 to TRBJ2-1, with 10 bases matching TRBD2. J was trimmed by 9 bases and V by 2 bases; bases with no gene match: 7. The germline CDR1 and CDR2 sequences are DFQATT and SNEGSKA (reference sequence). This CDR3 has 14 residues. CDR3 in DNA: TGCAGTGCTAGACCTAGCGGGAGTGGGGGTGAGCAGTTCTTC. This encodes CSARPSGSGGEQFF.

This clonotype was counted many times. This chain uses TRBV6-1 with TRBJ1-2, with 10 nucleotides matching TRBD1. The germline CDR1 and CDR2 sequences are MNHNS and SASEGT. The V segment lost 0 bases and the J segment 6 bases; nucleotides outside the gene matches: 1. The CDR3 consists of 14 residues. CDR3 DNA sequence: TGTGCCAGCAGTGAAGCCGGACAGGGGGATGGCTACACCTTC. Translating gives CASSEAGQGDGYTF.

The J gene is TRBJ2-3, the V gene TRBV7-2, with TRBD2 identical over 14 bases. The V gene end was trimmed by 0 bases and the J gene end by 6 bases; junction bases not matched to a gene: 8. Germline V gives CDR1 SGHTA, CDR2 FQGNSA. The CDR3 is 18 residues long. The CDR3 sequence is CASSLASTSGGATDTQYF. CDR3 bases: TGTGCCAGCAGCTTAGCCTCGACTAGCGGGGGGGCCACTGATACGCAGTATTTT. Based on the CDR3 plus reference TRBV7-2 and TRBJ2-3, the full variable domain is GAGVSQSPSNKVTEKGKDVELRCDPISGHTALYWYRQSLGQGLEFLIYFQGNSAPDKSGLPSDRFSAERTGGSVSTLTIQRTQQEDSAVYLCASSLASTSGGATDTQYFGPGTRLTVL.

This clonotype was found a few times. This chain uses TRBV5-3 with TRBJ2-1, with 15 bases identical to TRBD2. TRBV5-3 is recorded as an ORF, its role being uncertain. The CDR3 sequence is 23 residues long. V lost 5 bases to trimming and J lost 0 bases; unmatched junction nucleotides: 21. CDR3 DNA: TGTGCCAGAAGACTCGGACTAGCGGGAGGGCCGGGACCAATAAAAAGCTCCTACAATGAGCAGTTCTTC. Its translation: CARRLGLAGGPGPIKSSYNEQFF.

This clonotype was picked up many times. The chain links TRBV29-1 to TRBJ1-1; the match to TRBD1 covers 8 bases. This CDR3 is 12 amino acids long. The germline CDR1 and CDR2 sequences are SQVTM and ANQGSEA. The ends lost 7 bases at V and 2 bases at J; junction bases unmatched: 3. This CDR3 reads CSDRGENTEAFF. In DNA, the CDR3 is TGCAGCGACAGGGGGGAAAACACTGAAGCTTTCTTT. Supplemented by reference TRBV29-1 and TRBJ1-1, the full variable domain reads SAVISQKPSRDICQRGTSLTIQCQVDSQVTMMFWYRQQPGQSLTLIATANQGSEATYESGFVIDKFPISRPNLTFSTLTVSNMSPEDSSIYLCSDRGENTEAFFGQGTRLTVV.

This clonotype was picked up a small number of times. The chain couples TRBV7-9 to TRBJ1-1; unclear D gene. Per germline, CDR1 SEHNR and CDR2 FQNEAQ (reference sequence). Trimming cost V 3 bases and J 8 bases, with 10 bases left between them. The CDR3 consists of 12 residues. CDR3 coding DNA: TGTGCCAGCAGCTTGAGACTGGACGAAGCTTTCTTT. Residues: CASSLRLDEAFF. The full variable domain, with the rest looked up from reference TRBV7-9 and TRBJ1-1, is DTGVSQNPRHKITKRGQNVTFRCDPISEHNRLYWYRQTLGQGPEFLTYFQNEAQLEKSRLLSDRFSAERPKGSFSTLEIQRTEQGDSAMYLCASSLRLDEAFFGQGTRLTVV.

A few counts support this clonotype. The rearrangement links TRBV30 to TRBJ1-5, with D perhaps TRBD1 (5 bases). The germline CDR1 and CDR2 sequences are GTSNPN and SVGIG (reference sequence). The CDR3 spans 12 residues. V dropped 0 bases and J dropped 11 bases, with 11 bases sitting between them. The CDR3: CAWSVQGMAQHF. The DNA of the CDR3 is TGTGCCTGGAGTGTCCAGGGCATGGCCCAGCATTTT.

This rearrangement joins TRBV20-1 to TRBJ2-1; D gene unclear. The germline gives CDR1 DFQATT, CDR2 SNEGSKA (reference sequence). V was cut by 1 base and J by 3 bases, with 7 bases left in between. The CDR3 spans 13 residues. The CDR3 nucleotides read TGCAGTGCTAGAGGGCCAGGCTACAATGAGCAGTTCTTC. Its protein product is CSARGPGYNEQFF.

This clonotype appeared many times. The chain links TRBV5-4 to TRBJ1-1, with 9 positions matching TRBD1. The V segment lost 0 bases and the J segment 5 bases; nucleotides outside the gene matches: 2. Looked up from germline, CDR1 is SGHNT and CDR2 is YYREEE (reference sequence). This CDR3 has 14 residues. In nucleotides, the CDR3 is TGTGCCAGCAGCTTGGGGGACAGGGAGACTGAAGCTTTCTTT. Translation: CASSLGDRETEAFF.